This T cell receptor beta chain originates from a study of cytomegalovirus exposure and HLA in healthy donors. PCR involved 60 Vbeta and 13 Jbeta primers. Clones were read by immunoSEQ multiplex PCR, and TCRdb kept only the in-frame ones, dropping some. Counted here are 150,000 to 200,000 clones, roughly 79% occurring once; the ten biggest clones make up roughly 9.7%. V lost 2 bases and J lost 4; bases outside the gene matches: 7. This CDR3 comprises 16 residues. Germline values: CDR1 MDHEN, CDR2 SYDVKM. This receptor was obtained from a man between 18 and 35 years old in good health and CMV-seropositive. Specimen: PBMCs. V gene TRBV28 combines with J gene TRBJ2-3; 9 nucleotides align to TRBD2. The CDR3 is CASSLVELAGADTQYF. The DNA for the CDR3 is TGTGCCAGCAGTTTAGTGGAACTAGCGGGCGCAGATACGCAGTATTTT.